The 18 T cell receptor beta chains below were found in one sample sequenced in a study of OX40 agonist ivuxolimab in advanced cancers. Sequenced by immunoSEQ multiplex PCR; TCRdb stores in-frame clones only, minus some. Altogether 60,000 to 75,000 clones are present, about 82% being singletons, with the ten largest covering approximately 1%. The sequencing used CD4+ or CD8+ T cells sorted from blood, collected in a trial of the OX40 agonist ivuxolimab. These receptors were collected from an adult with an advanced solid tumor such as melanoma, head and neck, liver or kidney cancer.

The chain's CDR3 is CASSGTEAFF. Written as DNA, the CDR3 is TGTGCCAGCAGCGGTACTGAAGCTTTCTTT. The genes are TRBV11-1 and TRBJ1-1; D is undetermined. This CDR3 has 10 amino acids. Germline V gene lookup returns CDR1 SGHAT and CDR2 FQDESV (reference sequence). V lost 5 bases, J lost 5 bases, and 3 bases lay in between. The full variable domain, rest sourced from reference TRBV11-1 and TRBJ1-1, is EAEVAQSPRYKITEKSQAVAFWCDPISGHATLYWYRQILGQGPELLVQFQDESVVDDSQLPKDRFSAERLKGVDSTLKIQPAELGDSAMYLCASSGTEAFFGQGTRLTVV.

The gene calls are TRBV4-1 and TRBJ2-1; D is possibly TRBD1 (6 bases). The CDR3 has 17 amino acids. Trimming took off 0 bases at V and 3 bases at J, with 15 bases between the two ends. Germline CDR1 MGHRA, CDR2 YSYEKL. CDR3 nucleotide sequence: TGCGCCAGCAGCCAAGATAGGGGGACAACCGGCTACAATGAGCAGTTCTTC. Its protein product is CASSQDRGTTGYNEQFF.

The CDR3 here is CASSLQSWGSGANVLTF. The CDR3 DNA sequence: TGTGCCAGCAGCTTACAATCATGGGGCTCTGGGGCCAACGTCCTGACTTTC. The V call is TRBV7-2, the J call TRBJ2-6; D remains ambiguous. Per germline, CDR1 SGHTA and CDR2 FQGNSA. The CDR3 runs 17 residues. Trimming cost V 2 bases and J 0 bases, with 11 bases left between them.

The V call is TRBV5-1, the J call TRBJ1-2, with TRBD1 identical over 9 bases. The CDR3 sequence is 15 residues long. V was pared by 4 bases and J by 2 bases, with 6 bases of the junction left unmatched. Germline V gene data show CDR1 as SGHRS and CDR2 as YFSETQ. The CDR3 region has the DNA TGCGCCAGCAGCCCTGGACAGGGGCAGAACTATGGCTACACCTTC. This translates into CASSPGQGQNYGYTF.

The chain uses TRBV21-1 and TRBJ2-1; TRBD1 is taken as the D call from the table, unchecked against the DNA. TRBV21-1 is termed a pseudogene. This CDR3 is built from 16 residues. CDR3 sequence (DNA): TGTGCCAGCAGCAAACACCGGGACAGGGAGGCCCCCGAGCAGTTCTTC. The encoded protein is CASSKHRDREAPEQFF.

The rearrangement links TRBV30 to TRBJ1-4, with 9 nucleotides matching TRBD1. Trimming removed 1 base from V and 5 bases from J; junction bases left unmatched: 5. Germline lookup yields CDR1 GTSNPN and CDR2 SVGIG (reference sequence). CDR3 length equals 15 residues. CDR3 protein: CAWSGTGTGNEKLFF. CDR3 coding DNA: TGTGCCTGGAGTGGAACCGGGACAGGGAATGAAAAACTGTTTTTT.

V usage is TRBV6-1 and J usage is TRBJ2-2; no clear D gene. This CDR3 region has 14 residues. Germline lookup yields CDR1 MNHNS and CDR2 SASEGT. V dropped 6 bases and J dropped 1 base, with 9 bases sitting between them. The CDR3 nucleotides read TGTGCCAGCAGCTCTTGGTTGAACACCGGGGAGCTGTTTTTT. Residues: CASSSWLNTGELFF.

This chain's CDR3 is CASSSSSGFEAFF. The CDR3 DNA reads TGTGCCAGCAGCTCTTCCTCAGGGTTTGAAGCTTTCTTT. J is TRBJ1-1 and V is TRBV11-3, with D tentatively TRBD1 (5 bases). The length of the CDR3 is 13 residues. Trimming removed 4 bases at V and 7 bases at J, with 13 bases between. Germline values: CDR1 SGHNT, CDR2 YENEEA.

The rearrangement uses TRBV11-2 and TRBJ2-7, with D perhaps being TRBD1 or TRBD2 (6 bases each). Per germline, CDR1 SGHAT and CDR2 FQNNGV. V lost 4 bases and J 4 bases, leaving 17 bases between the germline ends. The CDR3 extends over 15 amino acids. As DNA, the CDR3 is TGTGCCAGCAGCTATGGGGGGCTAGGCGGGTACGAGCAGTACTTC. Translation gives CASSYGGLGGYEQYF.

The gene calls are TRBV5-1 and TRBJ2-5, with a tentative D call TRBD2 (5 bases). This CDR3 region has 13 residues. Germline V gene sequence: CDR1 SGHRS, CDR2 YFSETQ. V lost 2 bases and J 3 bases, leaving 8 bases between the germline ends. This chain's CDR3 is CASSLLGEETQYF. The CDR3 DNA follows: TGCGCCAGCAGCTTACTAGGTGAAGAGACCCAGTACTTC.

The chain has TRBV28 and TRBJ2-2; no reliable D call. Germline V lookup: CDR1 MDHEN, CDR2 SYDVKM. CDR3 length: 15 amino acids. V lost 3 bases and J 3 bases, leaving 11 bases between the germline ends. CDR3: CASSFRTRHTGELFF. DNA for the CDR3: TGTGCCAGCAGTTTCCGGACCCGGCACACCGGGGAGCTGTTTTTT.

This chain uses TRBV2 with TRBJ1-2, with D tentatively TRBD1 (5 bases). This CDR3 has 11 residues. V lost 4 bases, J lost 12 bases, and 12 bases lay in between. Germline V gene lookup returns CDR1 SNHLY and CDR2 FYNNEI. The CDR3: CASSGQRWNTF. The CDR3 DNA is TGTGCCAGCAGTGGACAGAGATGGAACACCTTC.

The V call is TRBV15, the J call TRBJ2-3, with 9 bases lining up with TRBD1. The J segment lost 5 bases and the V segment lost 5 bases, leaving 8 bases of the junction unmatched. Germline CDR1 LNHNV, CDR2 YYDKDF (reference sequence). The CDR3 runs to 15 residues. The CDR3 bases are TGTGCCACCAGCGGGAACAGGGGGCGCGGAGATACGCAGTATTTT. Protein: CATSGNRGRGDTQYF.

This chain links TRBV7-9 with TRBJ2-1; tentative D call: TRBD1 (6 bases). Germline V gene sequence: CDR1 SEHNR, CDR2 FQNEAQ (reference sequence). Trimming cost V 6 bases and J 4 bases, with 10 bases left between them. This CDR3 has 13 amino acids. CDR3 DNA: TGTGCCAGCAGATCTGACAGGTACAATGAGCAGTTCTTC. Protein sequence: CASRSDRYNEQFF.

The J gene is TRBJ1-2, the V gene TRBV6-5; unclear D gene. Germline CDR1 and CDR2: MNHEY and SVGAGI. This CDR3 comprises 12 residues. V shed 2 bases and J shed 5 bases, with 6 bases lying between them. As DNA, the CDR3 is TGTGCCAGCAGTTACCCTACTTATGGCTACACCTTC. Protein product: CASSYPTYGYTF.

In DNA form, the CDR3 reads TGTGCCAGCAGTACCCCCAAGCGGGGGGGCCTGATTGAGCAGTTCTTC. It specifies CASSTPKRGGLIEQFF. This chain links TRBV28 with TRBJ2-1; TRBD2 agrees at 10 bases. CDR1 is MDHEN, CDR2 SYDVKM, per germline. With 5 bases clipped from V and 9 bases from J, the junction kept 13 bases outside the gene matches. The CDR3 is 16 amino acids.

The V and J genes are TRBV11-2 and TRBJ1-1; D call uncertain. CDR3 size: 11 residues. Trimming removed 2 bases from V and 6 bases from J, with 4 bases in between. CDR1 SGHAT and CDR2 FQNNGV come from the germline V gene. The CDR3: CASSLFPEAFF. The CDR3 nucleotides read TGTGCCAGCAGCTTATTTCCTGAAGCTTTCTTT.

Comment on this clone: At one end, the junction sequence differs from germline, possibly due to a read error. The V gene is TRBV6-5, the J gene TRBJ1-1; 7 nucleotides agree with TRBD1. CDR1 is MNHEY and CDR2 is SVGAGI in the germline V gene. The CDR3 runs 12 residues. The CDR3 sequence is CASRRVGGPADF. CDR3 coding DNA: TGTGCCAGCAGGAGGGTAGGGGGCCCCGCTGACTTT.